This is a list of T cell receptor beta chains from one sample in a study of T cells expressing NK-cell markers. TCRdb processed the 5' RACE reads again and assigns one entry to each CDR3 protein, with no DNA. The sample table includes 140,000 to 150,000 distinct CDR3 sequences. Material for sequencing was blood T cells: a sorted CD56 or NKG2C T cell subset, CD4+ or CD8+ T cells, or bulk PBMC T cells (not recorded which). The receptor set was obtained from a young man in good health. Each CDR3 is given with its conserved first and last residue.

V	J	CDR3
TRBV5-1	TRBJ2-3	CASSVLRDPSTDTQYF
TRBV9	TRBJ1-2	CASSRGGENYGYTF
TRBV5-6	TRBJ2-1	CASSSTTSGKYNEQFF
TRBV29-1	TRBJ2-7	CSVEGTRSPEQYF
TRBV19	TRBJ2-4	CARRGLHIQYF
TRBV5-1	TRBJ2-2	CASARTGELFF
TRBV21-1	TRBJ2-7	CASSKEGGKFSGRAHEQYF
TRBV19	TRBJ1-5	CASSPRDSEYSNQPQHF
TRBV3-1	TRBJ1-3	CASSQEESFSGNTIYF
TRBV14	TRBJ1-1	CASSQDMGTEAFF
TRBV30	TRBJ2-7	CAWSVLADEQYF
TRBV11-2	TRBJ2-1	CASGKLNNEQFF
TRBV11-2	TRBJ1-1	CASSLEVGDTEAFF
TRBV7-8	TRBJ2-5	CASSLEDYLETQYF
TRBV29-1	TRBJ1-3	CSVEDGWGGNTIYF
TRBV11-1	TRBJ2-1	CASSQTQSALVVDNEQFF
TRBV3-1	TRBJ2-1	CASSIPGQGVNEQFF
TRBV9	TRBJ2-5	CASAREGAMETQYF
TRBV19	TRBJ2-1	CASSIDGYNEQFF
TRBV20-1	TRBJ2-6	CSARDYRDGANVLTF
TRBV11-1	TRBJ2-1	CASSLETTEYNEQFF
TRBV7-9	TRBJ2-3	CASSLGGPIDTQYF
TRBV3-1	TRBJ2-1	CASSPGLASYNEQFF
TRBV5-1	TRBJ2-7	CASSPLADSYEQYF
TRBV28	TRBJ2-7	CASSFGGTGEQYF
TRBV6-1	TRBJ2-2	CAARTGETGELFF
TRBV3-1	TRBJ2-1	CASSQDSPAGVSYNEQFF
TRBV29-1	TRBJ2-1	CSVLTSRHNEQFF
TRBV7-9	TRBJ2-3	CASSFSGKSTDTQYF
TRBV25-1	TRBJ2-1	CASSEMGLAASSYNEQFF
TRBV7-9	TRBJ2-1	CASSLVGQGSFF